The T cell receptor beta chain under discussion was sequenced for a study of shared clonotypes between healthy human individuals. Study in general: Each donor had three CD4 naive, three CD4 memory, two CD8 naive and one CD8 memory plate.

The repertoire was sequenced with immunoSEQ multiplex PCR; TCRdb's copy has only in-frame clones and lacks some. The sample lists 2 million to 2.5 million clones, over 85% occurring once. Germline values: CDR1 SNHLY, CDR2 FYNNEI. The V gene end was trimmed by 6 bases and the J gene end by 5 bases; junction bases not matched to a gene: 9. The CDR3 runs 14 residues. Sequences were obtained from naive CD4+ T cells from PBMCs. The subset here: CD45RA+ positively selected. The origin of this receptor is a man between 18 and 29 years old in good health. Some clones in this sample may be carry-over from other donors' samples. The chain is built from TRBV2 and TRBJ1-1, with TRBD1 identical over 7 bases. The CDR3 nucleotides read TGTGCCAGCAGGGGAACCACAGGGGATACTGAAGCTTTCTTT. As protein: CASRGTTGDTEAFF.